This T cell receptor beta chain derives from a study of post-analysis software for immune sequencing data. Study-wide points: Same-batch samples co-clustered strongly by F measure. Patients had higher frequencies than controls of about 5 TRBV segments, including TRBV5-6, TRBV5-1 and TRBV20-1.

The CDR3 length is 16 residues. V shed 5 bases, J shed 0 bases, and the junction held 7 bases outside the gene matches. Germline V CDR1 and CDR2: MNHEY, SMNVEV (reference sequence). Carried by the TCR beta cDNA libraries were unique molecular identifiers. TCRdb reprocessed the PCR reads with MiXCR, giving one entry per CDR3 protein. The table includes about 770,000 distinct CDR3 sequences, more than 45% detected once. Comments on this clonotype: Its matching antigen is unknown.

The J gene is TRBJ2-7, the V gene TRBV27, with 10 bases identical to TRBD1. The TCR originated in a girl aged 10 to 17 with multiple sclerosis. The sample taken for sequencing was blood. CDR3 nucleotide sequence: TGTGCCAGCAGTGCCCCCGGACAGGGGGTCTCCTACGAGCAGTACTTC. Amino acid sequence: CASSAPGQGVSYEQYF.